A single sample is the source of the 9 T cell receptor beta chains below, sequenced in a study of Ad26.COV2.S vaccination and SARS-CoV-2 variants. The treatment was: some 19 received Ad26.COV2.S at low or high dose, single or two shots; several received placebo; per-sample allocation not given. Day 63 following the first vaccine or placebo injection was when the samples were taken. Profiling relied on immunoSEQ multiplex PCR, and the TCRdb table lists in-frame clones only, not all of them. The sample yields over 400,000 clones, approximately 89% seen once. Source: peripheral blood, taken in a trial of Ad26.COV2.S vaccine versus placebo. The source of these receptors is a person aged 18-65 years who received the Ad26.COV2.S COVID-19 vaccine or a placebo.

The count of this clone is one. The gene calls are TRBV5-1 and TRBJ1-3; 8 bases align to TRBD1. The J segment lost 2 bases and the V segment lost 2 bases, leaving 6 bases of the junction unmatched. This CDR3 comprises 16 residues. Germline CDR1 reads SGHRS; CDR2 reads YFSETQ. This CDR3 is CASSLVRQGTGNTIYF. CDR3 nucleotide sequence: TGCGCCAGCAGCTTAGTGCGACAGGGGACTGGAAACACCATATATTTT.

This clone was counted a single time. The gene calls are TRBV7-2 and TRBJ2-3; the D gene is possibly TRBD2 (6 bases). This CDR3 is built from 12 residues. Trimming stripped 2 bases from V and 10 bases from J, with 10 bases between. CDR1 and CDR2 from the germline V gene are SGHTA and FQGNSA. CDR3 in amino acids: CASSLYRRAQYF. The CDR3 nucleotides read TGTGCCAGCAGCTTATACAGGAGGGCGCAGTATTTT.

The gene calls are TRBV6-1 and TRBJ2-1; D remains ambiguous. From germline, CDR1 is MNHNS and CDR2 SASEGT. Trimming shortened V by 3 bases and J by 5 bases, and 8 bases separated the two germline ends. The CDR3 covers 13 residues. This CDR3 reads CASSDSIHNEQFF. CDR3 in DNA: TGTGCCAGCAGTGATAGTATCCACAATGAGCAGTTCTTC.

The chain uses TRBV19 and TRBJ2-3; D uncertain. V was clipped by 5 bases and J by 2 bases, with 14 bases between them. Germline V gives CDR1 LNHDA, CDR2 SQIVND (reference sequence). The CDR3 has 15 amino acids. The CDR3 region is CASSVGLPFTDTQYF. In DNA, the CDR3 is TGTGCCAGTAGTGTGGGTCTGCCTTTCACAGATACGCAGTATTTT.

The V and J genes are TRBV7-9 and TRBJ2-4; D unresolved. V was clipped by 0 bases and J by 14 bases, with 14 bases between them. Germline V lookup: CDR1 SEHNR, CDR2 FQNEAQ (reference sequence). The CDR3 sequence is 13 residues long. Here the CDR3 DNA reads TGTGCCAGCAGCTTAGCGGGCGAAGCGTCGGAGTACTTC. As protein: CASSLAGEASEYF.

The rearrangement joins TRBV4-3 to TRBJ1-2; 7 positions match TRBD1. This CDR3 spans 15 amino acids. Losses at the gene ends were 4 bases for V and 2 bases for J; bases not matched to a gene: 7. CDR1 and CDR2 from the germline V gene are LGHNA and YSLEER. The CDR3 sequence: CASSPSETGNYGYTF. The DNA for the CDR3 is TGCGCCAGCAGCCCCTCTGAGACAGGGAACTATGGCTACACCTTC.

V usage is TRBV9 and J usage is TRBJ2-2; TRBD2 agrees at 8 bases. Trimming cost V 2 bases and J 2 bases; bases outside gene matches: 8. Looked up from germline, CDR1 is SGDLS and CDR2 is YYNGEE. There are 17 residues in the CDR3. The CDR3 sequence is CASSVLGGGPNTGELFF. The DNA for the CDR3 is TGTGCCAGCAGCGTTCTTGGCGGGGGGCCTAACACCGGGGAGCTGTTTTTT.

The chain links TRBV4-3 to TRBJ1-5; D may be TRBD1 (6 bases). The CDR3 covers 18 residues. Germline assignment: CDR1 LGHNA and CDR2 YSLEER. The germline V and J ends were trimmed by 0 bases and 0 bases, with 15 bases remaining between them. The CDR3 spells CASSQDAIGGYSNQPQHF. CDR3 DNA: TGCGCCAGCAGCCAAGATGCTATAGGGGGATATAGCAATCAGCCCCAGCATTTT.

A word on this clone: Other DNA sequences in the sample encode the same CDR3. The chain joins TRBV7-9 to TRBJ2-3; D might be TRBD1 (5 bases). The CDR3 length is 15 residues. V lost 0 bases to trimming and J lost 4 bases, with 11 bases between them. Germline CDR1 is SEHNR and CDR2 is FQNEAQ (reference sequence). Here the CDR3 DNA reads TGTGCCAGCAGCTTAGCGCTTAGGGGCCCAGATACGCAGTATTTT. Translation gives CASSLALRGPDTQYF.